The next 2 T cell receptor beta chains were all read from a single sample in a study of tumor-infiltrating lymphocytes in primary liver carcinoma. Constant-region priming of roughly 500 ng total RNA yielded TCR beta cDNA. Slightly modified ARM-PCR served as the procedure for the TCR beta libraries. These libraries came from three rounds of nested multiplex PCR. Both of the initial two PCR rounds ran for about 11 cycles and employed TRBV1-TRBV30 forward primers alongside a C-beta reverse primer. One entry per CDR3 protein results from TCRdb running MiXCR on the multiplex PCR reads. The sample shows 80,000 or so distinct CDR3 sequences, 71% of them seen only once. For each extraction, RNA and DNA were obtained together from 20-30 mg of unsorted bulk tissue. Specimen: liver tumor tissue from sampling region 4. The subset is: tumor region T4, right-lateral pole. The receptors here all came from a woman in her sixties or seventies with primary liver carcinoma and hepatitis B virus infection.

This chain links TRBV6-5 with TRBJ2-3; a possible D gene is TRBD2 (6 bases). V gave up 8 bases and J gave up 8 bases, with 14 bases separating them. The germline V gene encodes CDR1 MNHEY and CDR2 SVGAGI. The CDR3 is made up of 12 amino acids. The CDR3 loop reads CASDPTSFTQYF. The CDR3 DNA reads TGTGCCAGCGATCCGACTAGTTTTACGCAGTATTTT.

This clonotype showed up many times. This chain connects TRBV28 to TRBJ2-1; TRBD2 matches at 9 bases. The length of the CDR3 is 15 residues. Looked up from germline, CDR1 is MDHEN and CDR2 is SYDVKM. V shed 7 bases, J shed 7 bases, and the junction held 11 bases outside the gene matches. The CDR3 coding sequence is TGTGCCAGCAAACCCGGCGGGAGGGTCGCTAATGAGCAGTTCTTC. Protein: CASKPGGRVANEQFF.